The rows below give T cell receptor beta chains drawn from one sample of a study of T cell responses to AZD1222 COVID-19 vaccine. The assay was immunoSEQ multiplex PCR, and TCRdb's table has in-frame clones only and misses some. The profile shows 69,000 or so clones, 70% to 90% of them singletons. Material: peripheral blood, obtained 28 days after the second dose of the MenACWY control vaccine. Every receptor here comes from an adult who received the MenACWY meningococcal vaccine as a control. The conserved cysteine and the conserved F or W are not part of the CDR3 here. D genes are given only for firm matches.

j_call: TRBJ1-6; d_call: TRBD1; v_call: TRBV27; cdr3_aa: ASSIRGQGFSPLH
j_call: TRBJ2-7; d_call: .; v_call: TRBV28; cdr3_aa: ASSTTGREQY
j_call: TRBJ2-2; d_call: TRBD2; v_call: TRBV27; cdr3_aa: ASTTGGLAGTGELF
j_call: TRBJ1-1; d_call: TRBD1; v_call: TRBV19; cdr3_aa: ASSMGRTGGTEAF
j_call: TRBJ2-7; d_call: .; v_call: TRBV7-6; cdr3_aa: ASSLEGGSYEQY
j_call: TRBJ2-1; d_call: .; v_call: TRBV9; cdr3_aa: ASSGRGRVSEQF
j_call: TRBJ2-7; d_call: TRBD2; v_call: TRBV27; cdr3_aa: ASKATPGLAGYEQY
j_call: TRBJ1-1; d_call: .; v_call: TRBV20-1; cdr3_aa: SSDRNTEAF
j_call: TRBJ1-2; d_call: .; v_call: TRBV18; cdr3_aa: ASSPSSPRGYNGYT
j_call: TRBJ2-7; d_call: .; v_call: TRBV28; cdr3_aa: ALGADSYEQY
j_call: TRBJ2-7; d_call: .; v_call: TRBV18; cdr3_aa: ASFSRDVGAYEQY
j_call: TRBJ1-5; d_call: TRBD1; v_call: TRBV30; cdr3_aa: AWSEQGRGHQPQH
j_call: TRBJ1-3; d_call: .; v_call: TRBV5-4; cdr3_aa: ASSFWGSGNTIY
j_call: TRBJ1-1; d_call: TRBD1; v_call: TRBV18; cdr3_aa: ASSPRGLVNTEAF
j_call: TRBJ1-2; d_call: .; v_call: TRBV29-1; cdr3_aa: SVIVGQRSSFGYT
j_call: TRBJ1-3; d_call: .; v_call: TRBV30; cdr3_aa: AWTILGGNTIY